This T cell receptor beta chain was recovered during a study of shared clonotypes between healthy human individuals. As concerns this clone: Its specificity is unknown.

The CDR3 runs 14 residues. Per germline, CDR1 MDHEN and CDR2 SYDVKM. J was trimmed by 3 bases and V by 6 bases; bases with no gene match: 2. Sequencing used immunoSEQ multiplex PCR; TCRdb keeps in-frame clones, though not all of them. Of 1,400,000 or so clones in the sample, 97% to 99% are singletons; the top ten hold 0.36%. Study results and limitations: The authors expected sequencing depth to affect clonotype sharing among donors. Non-shared clonotypes had lower generation probabilities than clonotypes shared by all four sorted-subset donors.

This clonotype originated in a man in his thirties or forties in good health. The sequencing sample was made of naive CD4+ T cells sorted from blood. Subset in this sample: CD45RA+ positively selected. The genes are TRBV28 and TRBJ2-2; 9 bases map to TRBD2. In DNA form, the CDR3 reads TGTGCCAGCAGCCGGACTAGCGACACCGGGGAGCTGTTTTTT. The encoded protein is CASSRTSDTGELFF.